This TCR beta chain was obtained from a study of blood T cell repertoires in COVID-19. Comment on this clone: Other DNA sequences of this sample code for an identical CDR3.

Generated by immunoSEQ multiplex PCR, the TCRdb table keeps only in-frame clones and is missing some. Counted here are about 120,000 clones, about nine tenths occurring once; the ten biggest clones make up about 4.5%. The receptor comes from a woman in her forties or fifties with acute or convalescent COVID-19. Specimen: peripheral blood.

CDR3 loop: CASSAGQGNQPQHF. The DNA of the CDR3 is TGTGCCAGCAGTGCTGGACAGGGAAATCAGCCCCAGCATTTT. This chain joins TRBV2 and TRBJ1-5, with 8 bases identical to TRBD1. Trimming took 4 bases from V and 4 from J; bases not matched to a gene: 3. CDR1 is SNHLY, CDR2 FYNNEI, per germline. This CDR3 is 14 amino acids long.